The clone carrying this T cell receptor beta chain was detected a few times. Its antigen remains unidentified. A second about 7 to 12 cycle PCR used barcoded and J-beta primers. A tag from a template-switch adaptor with 12 random nucleotides marked each cDNA molecule. There were at least 3 million CDR3-containing paired-end reads obtained from each sample. TCRdb re-called the 5' RACE reads through MiXCR, storing one row per CDR3 protein. The table shows around 1.5 million distinct CDR3 sequences, with 42% occurring only once. This entry comes from a study of blood T cells in healthy people across ages. Study results and limitations: Without sorted subsets, naive and antigen-experienced compartments could not be conclusively compared. Across the age range, TCR beta diversity per million T cells fell in a roughly linear way.

V was pared by 7 bases and J by 0 bases, with 11 bases between. The CDR3 consists of 14 residues. CDR1 MDHEN and CDR2 SYDVKM come from the germline V gene. This TCR came from a young woman in good health. Sequenced material: blood. This chain connects TRBV28 to TRBJ2-3; D ambiguous. The CDR3 reads CASTFVGSTDTQYF. CDR3 bases: TGTGCCAGCACTTTCGTAGGCAGCACAGATACGCAGTATTTT.